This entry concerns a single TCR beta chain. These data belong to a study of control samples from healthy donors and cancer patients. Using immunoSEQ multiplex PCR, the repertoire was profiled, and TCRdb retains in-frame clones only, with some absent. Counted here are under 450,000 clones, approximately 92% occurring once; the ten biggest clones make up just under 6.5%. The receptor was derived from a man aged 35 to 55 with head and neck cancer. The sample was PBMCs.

The CDR3 DNA is TGTGCCATCAGTGAGAAGCGGGGGAGCTCCTACGAGCAGTACTTC. It encodes CAISEKRGSSYEQYF. The rearrangement links TRBV10-3 to TRBJ2-7; TRBD2 agrees at 8 bases. Germline CDR1 and CDR2: ENHRY and SYGVKD. The CDR3 has 15 residues. Trimming cost V 2 bases and J 0 bases; bases outside gene matches: 3.